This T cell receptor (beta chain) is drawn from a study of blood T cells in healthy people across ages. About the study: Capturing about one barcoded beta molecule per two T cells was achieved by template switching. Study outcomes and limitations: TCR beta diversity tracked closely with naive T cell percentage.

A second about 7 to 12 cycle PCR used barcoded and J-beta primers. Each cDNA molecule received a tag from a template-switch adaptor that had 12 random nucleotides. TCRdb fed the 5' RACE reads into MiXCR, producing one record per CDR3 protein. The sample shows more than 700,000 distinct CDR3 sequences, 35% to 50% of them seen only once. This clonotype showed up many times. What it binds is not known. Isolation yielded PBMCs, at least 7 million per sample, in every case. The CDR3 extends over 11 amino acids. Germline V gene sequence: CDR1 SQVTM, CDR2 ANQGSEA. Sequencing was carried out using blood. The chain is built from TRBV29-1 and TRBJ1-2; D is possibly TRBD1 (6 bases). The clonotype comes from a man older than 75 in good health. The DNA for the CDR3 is TGCAGTGCTAAGGTTGGGGGCGGCTACACCTTC. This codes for CSAKVGGGYTF.